The 26 T cell receptor beta chains below all came from one sample that was sequenced in a study of blood T cell repertoires in COVID-19. Assay used: immunoSEQ multiplex PCR; TCRdb lists only in-frame clones, some missing. This table has some 90,000 clones, about 90% appearing once. Material for sequencing was peripheral blood. These receptors originate from a man aged 45-65 years with COVID-19, enrolled during active disease.

V usage is TRBV24-1 and J usage is TRBJ1-2; 10 bases map to TRBD1. Germline V CDR1 and CDR2: KGHDR, SFDVKD. This CDR3 has 18 residues. J was trimmed by 4 bases and V by 4 bases; bases with no gene match: 14. The CDR3 loop reads CATSDRVATGGEGYGYTF. CDR3 nucleotides: TGTGCCACCAGTGACCGTGTAGCGACAGGGGGCGAAGGCTATGGCTACACCTTC.

The chain combines TRBV6-5 with TRBJ2-2; a possible D gene is TRBD1 (6 bases). The CDR3 sequence is 13 residues long. V was shortened by 11 bases and J by 3 bases, with 13 bases between the two germline ends. Germline V CDR1 and CDR2: MNHEY, SVGAGI. The CDR3: CAARGRDTGELFF. The CDR3 bases are TGTGCCGCCAGGGGAAGGGACACCGGGGAGCTGTTTTTT.

The chain has TRBV12-3 or TRBV12-4 and TRBJ2-3; D possibly corresponds to TRBD2 (6 bases). The CDR3 runs 13 residues. V was pared by 8 bases and J by 4 bases, with 13 bases between. Written as DNA, the CDR3 is TGTGCCAGCGGGTCCACTAGCCCAGATACGCAGTATTTT. It encodes CASGSTSPDTQYF.

This sequence joins TRBV7-2 and TRBJ2-2; D is unclear. Germline assignment: CDR1 SGHTA and CDR2 FQGNSA. The CDR3 sequence is 12 residues long. V was pared by 1 base and J by 8 bases, with 5 bases between. The CDR3 DNA reads as TGTGCCAGCAGCTTAGATCTAGGGGAGCTGTTTTTT. Translation: CASSLDLGELFF.

CDR3 loop: CAWTEARDNTDTQYF. The DNA of the CDR3 is TGTGCCTGGACGGAGGCCCGGGATAACACAGATACGCAGTATTTT. The chain links TRBV30 to TRBJ2-3; D might be TRBD2 (5 bases). The CDR3 loop spans 15 amino acids. V lost 4 bases and J 2 bases, leaving 16 bases between the germline ends. Germline V CDR1 and CDR2: GTSNPN, SVGIG (reference sequence).

This clone was seen more than once but under ten times. This CDR3 reads CASSLRTSGGAFQKQYF. The CDR3 DNA follows: TGTGCCAGCAGCTTGAGGACTAGCGGGGGCGCTTTTCAGAAGCAGTACTTC. The J gene is TRBJ2-7, the V gene TRBV11-2, with TRBD2 matching over 13 bases. The CDR3 sequence is 17 residues long. From germline, CDR1 is SGHAT and CDR2 FQNNGV. The ends lost 3 bases at V and 8 bases at J; junction bases unmatched: 13.

This chain uses TRBV18 with TRBJ2-5; 8 positions agree with TRBD2. CDR1 is KGHSH, CDR2 LQKENI, per germline. Trimming at V came to 0 bases and at J to 2 bases, leaving 8 bases not matched to a gene. This CDR3 spans 17 amino acids. CDR3 sequence: CASSPPQRGRPQETQYF. CDR3 bases: TGTGCCAGCTCACCACCCCAGCGGGGGAGACCTCAAGAGACCCAGTACTTC.

The chain is built from TRBV6-2 or TRBV6-3 and TRBJ1-5; perhaps TRBD1 as D (5 bases). V shed 2 bases and J shed 0 bases, with 8 bases lying between them. The CDR3 contains 15 residues. CDR1 MNHEY and CDR2 SVGEGT come from the germline V gene. DNA for the CDR3: TGTGCCAGCAGTTACGGACAACATAGCAATCAGCCCCAGCATTTT. This gives the protein CASSYGQHSNQPQHF.

This chain connects TRBV28 to TRBJ1-1; 7 nucleotides align to TRBD1. Per the germline V gene, CDR1 is MDHEN and CDR2 is SYDVKM. V lost 8 bases, J lost 0 bases, and 9 bases stayed unmatched. This CDR3 contains 15 residues. This CDR3 is CASGTGQPLNTEAFF. The CDR3 DNA sequence: TGTGCCAGCGGAACGGGACAGCCACTGAACACTGAAGCTTTCTTT.

This clone was counted ten times or more. The V gene is TRBV13, the J gene TRBJ1-5; 7 nucleotides match TRBD1. Per the germline V gene, CDR1 is PRHDT and CDR2 is FYEKMQ (reference sequence). The CDR3 is 14 amino acids. V was pared by 5 bases and J by 1 base, with 2 bases of the junction left unmatched. The CDR3 DNA follows: TGTGCCAGCAGCCGACAGGGAAGCAATCAGCCCCAGCATTTT. It codes for CASSRQGSNQPQHF.

The chain uses TRBV24-1 and TRBJ2-5, with 8 bases matching TRBD2. The CDR3 totals 18 residues. V trimming: 2 bases; J trimming: 1 base; junction bases outside the gene matches: 11. CDR1 is KGHDR, CDR2 SFDVKD, per germline. The CDR3 spells CATSDSQGSGVSQETQYF. The CDR3 DNA follows: TGTGCCACCAGTGATTCCCAGGGTAGCGGGGTGAGCCAAGAGACCCAGTACTTC.

The V and J genes are TRBV18 and TRBJ1-2; tentatively, D is TRBD1 (5 bases). Germline V lookup: CDR1 KGHSH, CDR2 LQKENI. Trimming cost V 5 bases and J 7 bases, with 14 bases left between them. This CDR3 has 13 amino acids. The CDR3 loop is CASSTTVLGGYTF. The CDR3 DNA follows: TGTGCCAGCTCAACGACAGTTCTGGGTGGCTACACCTTC.

The chain combines TRBV5-6 with TRBJ2-7, with D tentatively TRBD1 (6 bases). CDR1 is SGHDT, CDR2 YYEEEE, per germline. The V gene lost 4 bases and the J gene lost 3 bases, with 11 bases spanning the gap. The CDR3 extends over 13 amino acids. Written as DNA, the CDR3 is TGTGCCAGCAGCCGGGACACCTACTACGAGCAGTACTTC. Amino acids: CASSRDTYYEQYF.

This clone is a singleton in its sample. This chain connects TRBV7-8 to TRBJ1-2, with D perhaps TRBD1 (5 bases). The germline gives CDR1 SGHVS, CDR2 FQNEAQ. V lost 1 base and J lost 3, with 15 bases in between. The CDR3 totals 16 residues. The CDR3: CASSLDRRGSDYGYTF. CDR3 DNA: TGTGCCAGCAGCTTAGACCGTAGGGGTTCTGACTATGGCTACACCTTC.

Turning to this clone: The sample carries other DNA sequences with the same CDR3. The chain links TRBV9 to TRBJ1-2, with D possibly TRBD1 on 6 matching bases. Between the trimmed V and J ends, which lost 2 bases and 4 bases, there was a span of 9 bases. This CDR3 spans 13 amino acids. Germline loops: CDR1 SGDLS, CDR2 YYNGEE. The CDR3 spells CASSVGRGYGYTF. CDR3 nucleotide sequence: TGTGCCAGCAGCGTGGGCAGGGGCTATGGCTACACCTTC.

The chain uses TRBV4-1 and TRBJ2-7, with D possibly being TRBD1 (5 bases). The CDR3 runs 14 residues. V was trimmed by 3 bases and J by 3 bases, leaving 12 bases between them. CDR1 and CDR2 from the germline V gene are MGHRA and YSYEKL. In DNA, the CDR3 is TGCGCCAGCAGCCAGCTTGGGCAGGGCTACGAGCAGTACTTC. Protein sequence: CASSQLGQGYEQYF.

The chain combines TRBV2 with TRBJ2-2; D call uncertain. V shed 0 bases and J shed 1 base, with 6 bases lying between them. Germline CDR1 reads SNHLY; CDR2 reads FYNNEI. The CDR3 loop spans 15 amino acids. The CDR3 bases are TGTGCCAGCAGTGAAGCGGCGGTGAACACCGGGGAGCTGTTTTTT. Translated: CASSEAAVNTGELFF.

This chain connects TRBV20-1 to TRBJ1-4, with TRBD1 as a possible D gene (6 bases). V was clipped by 3 bases and J by 8 bases, with 13 bases between them. Germline lookup yields CDR1 DFQATT and CDR2 SNEGSKA (reference sequence). This CDR3 comprises 13 residues. CDR3 loop: CSASWDKGEKLFF. DNA of the CDR3: TGCAGTGCTAGTTGGGACAAAGGGGAAAAACTGTTTTTT.

The chain is built from TRBV30 and TRBJ1-2; D may be TRBD1 (5 bases). Trimming removed 4 bases at V and 3 bases at J, with 15 bases between. Germline loops: CDR1 GTSNPN, CDR2 SVGIG (reference sequence). CDR3 length equals 14 residues. CDR3 nucleotide sequence: TGTGCCTGGACAATTGGCGGGGGTTACTATGGCTACACCTTC. This gives the protein CAWTIGGGYYGYTF.

The chain links TRBV12-5 to TRBJ2-7; tentative D call: TRBD1 (5 bases). Deletions cut 9 bases from V and 3 bases from J, with 9 bases between. This CDR3 contains 11 residues. From germline, CDR1 is LGHNT and CDR2 FRNRAP. Here the CDR3 reads CARRQLYEQYF. DNA of the CDR3: TGTGCTAGGAGACAGCTCTACGAGCAGTACTTC.

The chain carries TRBV15 and TRBJ2-7, with a tentative D call TRBD1 (5 bases). Germline CDR1 LNHNV, CDR2 YYDKDF (reference sequence). Trimming took off 1 base at V and 0 bases at J, with 13 bases between the two ends. This CDR3 comprises 16 residues. The CDR3 here is CATSRGVGASSYEQYF. CDR3 nucleotides: TGTGCCACCAGCAGAGGGGTAGGGGCCAGCTCCTACGAGCAGTACTTC.

This chain uses TRBV7-6 with TRBJ1-5; TRBD1 aligns across 8 bases. Trimming cost V 5 bases and J 2 bases; bases outside gene matches: 5. This CDR3 region has 15 residues. Germline lookup yields CDR1 SGHVS and CDR2 FNYEAQ. In nucleotides, the CDR3 is TGTGCCAGCAGCCCCGGGACAGGACGCAATCAGCCCCAGCATTTT. It encodes CASSPGTGRNQPQHF.

The rearrangement uses TRBV3-1 (or the pseudogene TRBV3-2) and TRBJ2-2; 9 bases map to TRBD1. The CDR3 spans 16 residues. Trimming removed 1 base from V and 6 bases from J; junction bases left unmatched: 6. Germline V gene sequence: CDR1 LGHDT, CDR2 YNNKEL (reference sequence). CDR3 sequence: CASSQARTGVAGELFF. The CDR3 DNA follows: TGTGCCAGCAGCCAAGCCAGGACAGGGGTGGCCGGGGAGCTGTTTTTT.

This clone was observed a single time. The chain recombines TRBV7-9 with TRBJ1-6; possible D gene TRBD1, 6 bases. In germline, CDR1 is SEHNR, CDR2 FQNEAQ (reference sequence). Trimming removed 10 bases at V and 7 bases at J, with 17 bases between. CDR3 size: 14 residues. The chain's CDR3 is CAIVGDTENSPLHF. CDR3 nucleotides: TGTGCCATCGTGGGGGACACAGAAAATTCACCCCTCCACTTT.

V usage is TRBV29-1 and J usage is TRBJ2-3; D is perhaps TRBD2 (6 bases). There are 12 residues in the CDR3. V was pared by 3 bases and J by 5 bases, with 9 bases between. The V gene's germline CDR1 is SQVTM and CDR2 ANQGSEA. The CDR3 here is CSVDVGGDTQYF. Written as DNA, the CDR3 is TGCAGCGTTGATGTGGGAGGAGATACGCAGTATTTT.

The chain links TRBV5-4 to TRBJ1-2; 7 positions agree with TRBD1. From germline, CDR1 is SGHNT and CDR2 YYREEE (reference sequence). There are 15 residues in the CDR3. The J segment lost 0 bases and the V segment lost 4 bases, leaving 6 bases of the junction unmatched. CDR3 sequence: CASSPGQRANYGYTF. The DNA of the CDR3 is TGTGCCAGCAGCCCGGGACAGAGAGCTAACTATGGCTACACCTTC.